The T cell receptor (beta chain) described here comes from a study of T cell repertoires in cytomegalovirus infection. The study, taken as a whole, reports: Within the response measured ex vivo, HLA-C-restricted CMV-specific TCR beta clonotypes were dominant.

This clonotype turned up a few times. Its antigen is unidentified. Germline CDR1 reads MDHEN; CDR2 reads SYDVKM. This CDR3 is 15 amino acids long. V shed 3 bases, J shed 5 bases, and the junction held 7 bases outside the gene matches. From the reads, TCRdb called clonotypes with MiXCR, one entry per CDR3 protein. Of 250,000 to 300,000 distinct CDR3 sequences in the sample, roughly a fifth are singletons; the top ten hold roughly a fifth. The TCR originated in a human donor in good health (CMV status not recorded). Some clones in this sample may be carry-over from other donors' samples. The specimen comprised cultured PBMCs, sampled from culture after CMV antigen stimulation. This rearrangement joins TRBV28 to TRBJ1-5, with 7 bases lining up with TRBD1. The CDR3 region is CASSLNSGGYQPQHF. CDR3 DNA: TGTGCCAGCAGTTTGAACTCAGGGGGGTATCAGCCCCAGCATTTT.